This T cell receptor beta chain was found in a study of B cell selection in AIRE deficiency. Points from the study as a whole: Only TCRbeta was sequenced; around 39% of shared healthy Treg sequences appeared in Tconv.

Assay: immunoSEQ multiplex PCR; the TCRdb copy retains only in-frame clones and omits some. The sample yields approximately 24,000 clones, over 80% seen once. The CDR3 sequence is 13 residues long. With 1 base removed from V and 1 base from J, the gap between germline ends came to 4 bases. Germline assignment: CDR1 KGHSH and CDR2 LQKENI. The regulatory T cell sort gate was CD4+CD25hiCD127low/negative. Note on this clone: What it recognizes is unknown.

The sequenced sample was CD4+CD25+ Tregs sorted from PBMCs. The J gene is TRBJ1-1, the V gene TRBV18; D remains ambiguous. This receptor was taken from a human donor in good health. CDR3 DNA: TGTGCCAGCTCACCACAGGGGAACACTGAAGCTTTCTTT. It translates to CASSPQGNTEAFF.